The T cell receptor (beta chain) described here comes from a study of blood T cell repertoires in COVID-19 (TCRdb year 2020). For context, the study as a whole: Samples covering the acute and convalescent phases of COVID-19 were provided by collaborators in the United States, Italy and Spain. Nearly every sample came with metadata listing a de-identified subject ID, COVID-19 status, age in years and sex. The samples were drawn from two sources: the first 160 participants of the ongoing ImmuneRACE study, and over 950 subjects contributed by 6 global collaborators. The repertoires were released in a freely available public database intended as a resource for research on the immune response to SARS-CoV-2. The material from the prospective study consisted of cDNA or gDNA derived from T cells, B-cell-depleted T cells, or PBMCs. Deeply sampled blood TCRbeta repertoires from subjects exposed to, actively infected with, or recovered from COVID-19 were included in the dataset. Where available, HLA class I and class II types were taken from metadata supplied by the sample provider and were not determined by assay-based typing.

A remark on this clone: Its binding antigen is unknown. Base quality data are lacking; no much larger clone is found one base away.

Results the study describes overall, beyond this receptor: The quantity of clinical and demographic metadata differed by source and by participant and was supplied without curation.

V lost 4 bases and J lost 10 bases; the stretch between them is 15 bases long. CDR1 and CDR2 were assigned from the germline V gene (reference sequence) as SGHNT and YYREEE. From the cysteine up to the phenylalanine, the CDR3 has a length of 13 residues. Of all the DNA, just the CDR3 is kept, 39 bases in frame from base 1. The immunoSEQ Assay, a bias-controlled multiplex PCR, was used to amplify TCRbeta CDR3 regions from genomic DNA. Turning to the authors' computational methods: Within the assay, amplification of reference gene primers was used to estimate how many nucleated cells each sample contained. To quantify the absolute abundance of each unique TCRbeta CDR3 rearrangement, sequence reads were collapsed and filtered. Productive Simpson clonality was computed per sample as the square root of Simpson's diversity index over productive rearrangements. As stored in TCRdb, this immuneACCESS dataset retains in-frame rearrangements with V and J assigned. A fraction of the clones does not appear; measured against another copy, unresolved V genes explain less than half of the discrepancy, and the remainder lacks a known reason. V and J calls and clone size come straight from that table; D and trimming were deduced from the DNA. This sample is represented by over 450,000 clones; approximately 89% of them were singletons. The ten most abundant clones make up 0.8% to 0.9% of the sample.

One collaborating source in Seattle enrolled patients during active infection and followed them longitudinally through the course of disease. Each collaborating institution followed its own protocols to collect whole blood in K2EDTA tubes. Collaborator samples were shipped for TCRbeta analysis as frozen whole blood, isolated PBMCs, or DNA extracted from either sample type. This sequence uses TRBV5-4 and TRBJ2-1; a weak D assignment points to TRBD2 (6 bases agree). The sequenced sample was peripheral blood. The sequence came from a man between 18 and 29 years old with COVID-19, enrolled during active disease. The CDR3 here reads CASSPWAAGEQFF. The base sequence is TGTGCCAGCAGCCCCTGGGCCGCGGGAGAGCAGTTCTTC.